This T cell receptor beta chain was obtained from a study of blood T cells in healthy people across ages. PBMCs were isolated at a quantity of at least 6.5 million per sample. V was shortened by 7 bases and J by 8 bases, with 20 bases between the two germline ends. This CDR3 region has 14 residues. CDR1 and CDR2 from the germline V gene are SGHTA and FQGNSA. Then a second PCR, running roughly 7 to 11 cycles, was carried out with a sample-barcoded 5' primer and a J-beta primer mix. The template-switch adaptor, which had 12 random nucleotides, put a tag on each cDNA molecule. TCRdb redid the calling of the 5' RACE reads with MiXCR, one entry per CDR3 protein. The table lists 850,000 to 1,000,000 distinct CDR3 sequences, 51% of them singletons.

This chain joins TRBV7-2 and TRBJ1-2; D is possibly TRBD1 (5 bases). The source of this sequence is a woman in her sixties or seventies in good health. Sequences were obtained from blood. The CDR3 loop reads CASMTVAHGSGYTF. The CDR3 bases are TGTGCCAGCATGACAGTAGCGCATGGCTCGGGCTACACCTTC.